Here is one T cell receptor beta chain with its context. The sample belongs to a study of blood T cells in healthy people across ages. Each donor's blood draw was roughly 9.8 milliliters of peripheral blood. CDR1 SQVTM and CDR2 ANQGSEA come from the germline V gene. The CDR3 has 14 residues. Trimming stripped 5 bases from V and 11 bases from J, with 24 bases between. The authors ran a second PCR of about 6 to 12 cycles using a sample-barcoded 5' primer and a J-beta primer mix. MiXCR, applied by TCRdb to the 5' RACE reads, yields one record per CDR3 protein. Of around 800,000 distinct CDR3 sequences listed, approximately 53% are singletons.

The sequence came from an elderly man in good health. The chain is built from TRBV29-1 and TRBJ2-5, with D possibly TRBD1 on 6 matching bases. Sample: blood. The CDR3 is CSVNREPTYNEQYF. The CDR3 DNA reads TGCAGCGTTAACAGGGAGCCCACGTACAATGAGCAGTACTTC.